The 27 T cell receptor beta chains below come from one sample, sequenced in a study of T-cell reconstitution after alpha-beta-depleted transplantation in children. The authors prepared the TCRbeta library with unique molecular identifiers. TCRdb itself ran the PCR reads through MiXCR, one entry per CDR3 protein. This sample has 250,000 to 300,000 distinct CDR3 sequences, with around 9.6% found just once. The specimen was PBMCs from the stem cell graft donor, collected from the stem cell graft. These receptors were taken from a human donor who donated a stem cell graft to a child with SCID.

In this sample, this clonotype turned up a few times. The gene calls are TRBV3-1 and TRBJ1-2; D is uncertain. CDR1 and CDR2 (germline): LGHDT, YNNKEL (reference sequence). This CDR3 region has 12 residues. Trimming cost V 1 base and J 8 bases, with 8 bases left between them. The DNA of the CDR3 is TGTGCCAGCAGCCAAGCTATGGGGGGCTACACCTTC. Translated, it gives CASSQAMGGYTF. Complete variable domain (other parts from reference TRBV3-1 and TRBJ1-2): DTAVSQTPKYLVTQMGNDKSIKCEQNLGHDTMYWYKQDSKKFLKIMFSYNNKELIINETVPNRFSPKSPDKAHLNLHINSLELGDSAVYFCASSQAMGGYTFGSGTRLTVV.

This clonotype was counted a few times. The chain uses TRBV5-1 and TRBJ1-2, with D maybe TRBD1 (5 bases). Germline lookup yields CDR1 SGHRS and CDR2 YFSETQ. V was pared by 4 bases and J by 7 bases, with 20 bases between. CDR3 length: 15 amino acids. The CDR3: CASSLGGAGTFGYTF. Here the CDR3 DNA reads TGCGCCAGCAGCCTCGGCGGCGCAGGGACCTTTGGCTACACCTTC.

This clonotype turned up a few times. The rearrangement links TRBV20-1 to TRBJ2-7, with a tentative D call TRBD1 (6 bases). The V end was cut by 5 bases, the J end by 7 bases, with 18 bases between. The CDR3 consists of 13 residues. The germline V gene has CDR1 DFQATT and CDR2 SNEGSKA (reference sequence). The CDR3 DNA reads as TGCAGTGCTCCGGGACAAGGCGCGAGTGAGCAGTACTTC. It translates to CSAPGQGASEQYF.

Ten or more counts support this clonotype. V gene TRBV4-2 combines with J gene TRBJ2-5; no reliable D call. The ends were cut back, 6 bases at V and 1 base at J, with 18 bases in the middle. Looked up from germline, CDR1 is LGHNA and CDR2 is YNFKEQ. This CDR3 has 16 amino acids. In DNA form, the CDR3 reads TGTGCCAGCAGTCCAGCGCCAGAAGACTTCCAAGAGACCCAGTACTTC. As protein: CASSPAPEDFQETQYF.

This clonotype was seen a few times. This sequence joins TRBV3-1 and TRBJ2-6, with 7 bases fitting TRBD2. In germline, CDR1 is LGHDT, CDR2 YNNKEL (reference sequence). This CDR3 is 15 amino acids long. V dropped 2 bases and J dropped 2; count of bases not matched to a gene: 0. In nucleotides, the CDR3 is TGTGCCAGCAGCCAACGGGAGGCTGGGGCCAACGTCCTGACTTTC. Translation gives CASSQREAGANVLTF. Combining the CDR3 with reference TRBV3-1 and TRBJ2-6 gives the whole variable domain DTAVSQTPKYLVTQMGNDKSIKCEQNLGHDTMYWYKQDSKKFLKIMFSYNNKELIINETVPNRFSPKSPDKAHLNLHINSLELGDSAVYFCASSQREAGANVLTFGAGSRLTVL.

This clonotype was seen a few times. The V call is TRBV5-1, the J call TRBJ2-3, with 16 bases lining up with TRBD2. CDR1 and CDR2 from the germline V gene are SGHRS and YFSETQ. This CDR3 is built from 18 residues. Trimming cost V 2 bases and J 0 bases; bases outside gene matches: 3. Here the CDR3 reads CASSFGTSGGASTDTQYF. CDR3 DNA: TGCGCCAGCAGCTTTGGGACTAGCGGGGGGGCCAGCACAGATACGCAGTATTTT.

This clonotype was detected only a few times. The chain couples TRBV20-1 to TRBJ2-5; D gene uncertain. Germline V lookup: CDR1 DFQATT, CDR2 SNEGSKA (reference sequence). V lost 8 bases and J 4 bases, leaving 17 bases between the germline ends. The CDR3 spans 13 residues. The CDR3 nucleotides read TGCAGTCCAAAGGTTCCAGGCAGAGAGACCCAGTACTTC. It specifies CSPKVPGRETQYF.

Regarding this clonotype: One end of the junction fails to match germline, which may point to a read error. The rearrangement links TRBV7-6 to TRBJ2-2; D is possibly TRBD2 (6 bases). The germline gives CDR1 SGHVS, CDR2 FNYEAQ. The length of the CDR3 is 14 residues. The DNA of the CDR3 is TGTGCCAGCGGGCCTGGGACTGCCACCAGGGAGCTGTTTTTT. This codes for CASGPGTATRELFF.

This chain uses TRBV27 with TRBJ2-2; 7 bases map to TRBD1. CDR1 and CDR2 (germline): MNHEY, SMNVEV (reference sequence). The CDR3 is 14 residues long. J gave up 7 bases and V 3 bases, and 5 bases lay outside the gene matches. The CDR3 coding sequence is TGTGCCAGCAGTTTTGAGGGGGCTGGCGGGGAGCTGTTTTTT. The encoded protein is CASSFEGAGGELFF.

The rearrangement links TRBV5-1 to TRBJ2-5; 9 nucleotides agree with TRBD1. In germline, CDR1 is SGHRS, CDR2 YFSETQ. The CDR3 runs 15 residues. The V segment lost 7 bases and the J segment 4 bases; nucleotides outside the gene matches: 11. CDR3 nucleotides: TGCGCCAGCGGACCCACACCGACAGGGGGAGAGACCCAGTACTTC. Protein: CASGPTPTGGETQYF.

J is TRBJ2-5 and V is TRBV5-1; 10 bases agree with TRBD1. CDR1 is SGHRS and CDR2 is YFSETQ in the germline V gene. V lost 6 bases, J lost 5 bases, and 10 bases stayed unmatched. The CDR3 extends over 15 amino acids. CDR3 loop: CASKQTGGMGETQYF. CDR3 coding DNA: TGCGCCAGCAAGCAGACAGGGGGCATGGGCGAGACCCAGTACTTC.

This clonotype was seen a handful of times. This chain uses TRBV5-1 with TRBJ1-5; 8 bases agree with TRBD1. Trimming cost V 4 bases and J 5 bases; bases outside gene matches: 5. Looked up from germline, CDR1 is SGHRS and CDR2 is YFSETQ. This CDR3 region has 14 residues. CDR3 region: CASSPGGGDQPQHF. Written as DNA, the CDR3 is TGCGCCAGCAGCCCAGGGGGCGGCGATCAGCCCCAGCATTTT.

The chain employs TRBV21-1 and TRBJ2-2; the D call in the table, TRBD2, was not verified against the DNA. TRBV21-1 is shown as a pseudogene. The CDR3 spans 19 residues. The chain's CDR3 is CASSKVWKVFPLNTGELFF. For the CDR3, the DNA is TGTGCCAGCAGCAAAGTCTGGAAGGTCTTCCCGCTAAACACCGGGGAGCTGTTTTTT.

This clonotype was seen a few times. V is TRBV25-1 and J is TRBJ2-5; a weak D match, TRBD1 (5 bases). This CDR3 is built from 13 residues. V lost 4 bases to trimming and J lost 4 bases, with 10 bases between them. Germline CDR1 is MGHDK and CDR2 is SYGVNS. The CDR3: CASSVRGLETQYF. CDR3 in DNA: TGTGCCAGCAGTGTTAGGGGCTTAGAGACCCAGTACTTC. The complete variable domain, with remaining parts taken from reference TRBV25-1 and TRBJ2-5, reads EADIYQTPRYLVIGTGKKITLECSQTMGHDKMYWYQQDPGMELHLIHYSYGVNSTEKGDLSSESTVSRIRTEHFPLTLESARPSHTSQYLCASSVRGLETQYFGPGTRLLVL.

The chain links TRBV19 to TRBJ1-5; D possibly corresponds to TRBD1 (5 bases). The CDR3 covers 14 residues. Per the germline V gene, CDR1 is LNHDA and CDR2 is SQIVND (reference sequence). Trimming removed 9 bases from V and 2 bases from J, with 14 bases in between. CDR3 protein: CARNRGVGNQPQHF. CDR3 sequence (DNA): TGTGCCAGAAACAGAGGGGTTGGCAATCAGCCCCAGCATTTT.

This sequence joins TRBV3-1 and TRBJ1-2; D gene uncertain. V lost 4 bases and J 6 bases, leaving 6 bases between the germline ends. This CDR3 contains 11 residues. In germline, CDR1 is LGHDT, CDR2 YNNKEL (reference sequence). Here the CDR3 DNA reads TGTGCCAGCAGCCTTTCTGATGGCTACACCTTC. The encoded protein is CASSLSDGYTF.

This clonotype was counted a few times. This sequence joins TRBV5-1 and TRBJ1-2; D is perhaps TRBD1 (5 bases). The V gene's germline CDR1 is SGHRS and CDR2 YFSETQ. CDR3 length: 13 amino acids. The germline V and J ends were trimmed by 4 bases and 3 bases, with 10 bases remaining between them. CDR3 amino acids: CASSMGLDYGYTF. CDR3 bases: TGCGCCAGCAGCATGGGGCTCGACTATGGCTACACCTTC.

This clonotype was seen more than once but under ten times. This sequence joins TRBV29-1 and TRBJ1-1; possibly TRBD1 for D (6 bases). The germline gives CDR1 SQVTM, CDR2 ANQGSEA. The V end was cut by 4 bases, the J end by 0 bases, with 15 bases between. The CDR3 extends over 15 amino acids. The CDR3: CSVGGGGRMNTEAFF. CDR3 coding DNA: TGCAGCGTTGGGGGGGGCGGAAGGATGAACACTGAAGCTTTCTTT.

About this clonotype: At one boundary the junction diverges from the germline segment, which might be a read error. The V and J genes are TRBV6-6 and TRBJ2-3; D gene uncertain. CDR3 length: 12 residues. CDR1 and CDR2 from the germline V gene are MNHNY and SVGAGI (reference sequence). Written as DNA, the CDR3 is TGTGCCCGCAGTTACTCCGGAGATACGCAGTATTTT. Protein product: CARSYSGDTQYF.

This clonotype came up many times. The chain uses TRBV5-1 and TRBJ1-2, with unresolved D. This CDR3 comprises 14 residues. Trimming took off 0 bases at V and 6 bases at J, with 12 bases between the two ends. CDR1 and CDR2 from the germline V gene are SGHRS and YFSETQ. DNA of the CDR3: TGCGCCAGCAGCTTGGAGCACCCTGCGGATGGCTACACCTTC. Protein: CASSLEHPADGYTF.

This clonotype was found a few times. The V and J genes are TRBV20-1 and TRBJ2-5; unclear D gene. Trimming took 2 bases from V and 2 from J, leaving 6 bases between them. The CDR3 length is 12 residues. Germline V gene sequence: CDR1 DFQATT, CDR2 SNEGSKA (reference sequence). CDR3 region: CSARLQQETQYF. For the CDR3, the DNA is TGCAGTGCTAGACTTCAACAAGAGACCCAGTACTTC.

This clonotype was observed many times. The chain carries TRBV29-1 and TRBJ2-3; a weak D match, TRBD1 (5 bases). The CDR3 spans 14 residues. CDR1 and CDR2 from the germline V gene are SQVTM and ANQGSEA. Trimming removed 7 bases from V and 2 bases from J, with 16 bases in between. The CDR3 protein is CSADRGSATDTQYF. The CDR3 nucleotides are TGCAGCGCAGACAGAGGTTCGGCCACAGATACGCAGTATTTT.

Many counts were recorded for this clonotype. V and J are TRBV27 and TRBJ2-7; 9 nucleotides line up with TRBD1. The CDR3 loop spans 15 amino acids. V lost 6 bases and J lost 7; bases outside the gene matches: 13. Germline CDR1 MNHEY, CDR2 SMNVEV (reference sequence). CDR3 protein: CASSPQDRGSREQYF. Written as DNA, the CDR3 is TGTGCCAGCAGCCCTCAGGACAGGGGTTCAAGGGAGCAGTACTTC.

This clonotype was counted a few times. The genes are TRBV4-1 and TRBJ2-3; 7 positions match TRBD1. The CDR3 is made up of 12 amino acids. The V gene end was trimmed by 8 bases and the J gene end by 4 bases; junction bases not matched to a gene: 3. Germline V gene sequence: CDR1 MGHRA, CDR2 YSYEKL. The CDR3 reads CASQQGPDTQYF. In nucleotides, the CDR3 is TGCGCCAGCCAACAGGGGCCAGATACGCAGTATTTT.

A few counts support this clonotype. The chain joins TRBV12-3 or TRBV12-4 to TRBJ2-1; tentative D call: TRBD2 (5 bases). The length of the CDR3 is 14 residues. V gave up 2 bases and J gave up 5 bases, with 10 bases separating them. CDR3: CASSLRGLHNEQFF. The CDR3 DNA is TGTGCCAGCAGTTTACGCGGGCTCCACAATGAGCAGTTCTTC.

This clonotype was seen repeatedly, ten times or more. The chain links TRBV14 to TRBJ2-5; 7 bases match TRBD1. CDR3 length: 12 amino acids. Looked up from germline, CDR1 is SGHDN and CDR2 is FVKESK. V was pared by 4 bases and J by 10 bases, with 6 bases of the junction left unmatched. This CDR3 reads CASSLIQGVQYF. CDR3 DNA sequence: TGTGCCAGCAGCCTGATCCAGGGGGTCCAGTACTTC. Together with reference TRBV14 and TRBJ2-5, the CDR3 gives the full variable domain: EAGVTQFPSHSVIEKGQTVTLRCDPISGHDNLYWYRRVMGKEIKFLLHFVKESKQDESGMPNNRFLAERTGGTYSTLKVQPAELEDSGVYFCASSLIQGVQYFGPGTRLLVL.

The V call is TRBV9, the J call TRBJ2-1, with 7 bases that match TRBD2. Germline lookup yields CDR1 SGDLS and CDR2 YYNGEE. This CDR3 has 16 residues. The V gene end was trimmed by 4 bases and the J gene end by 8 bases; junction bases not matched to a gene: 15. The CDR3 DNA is TGTGCCAGCAGCACCCAGGGACTACCCAGGTTAGATGAGCAGTTCTTC. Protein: CASSTQGLPRLDEQFF.